The clone carrying this T cell receptor (beta chain) was observed a single time. Its antigen is currently unknown. Trimming stripped 6 bases from V and 0 bases from J, with 11 bases between. The CDR3 is 15 residues long. Per the germline V gene, CDR1 is MNHNS and CDR2 is SASEGT. TCRdb keeps only in-frame clones here, not all; method: immunoSEQ multiplex PCR. The sample shows roughly 56,000 clones, roughly 94% of them seen only once. The data are from a study of cytomegalovirus exposure and HLA in healthy donors. Study at large: The 90 to 150 validation repertoires used a platform that matched the one used for the approximately 610 first-cohort repertoires, as a later analysis reported. General study results and limits: Rarity held for most TCR sequences, but there were some public TCRs that occurred in many donors. The classifier reportedly diagnosed cytomegalovirus status with high specificity and sensitivity. Later, an analysis found that TCR clusters from the first cohort tended to co-occur in the roughly 120 validation repertoires.

Sequencing was performed on PBMCs. The chain links TRBV6-1 to TRBJ2-2; TRBD1 might be the D (5 bases). This clonotype was sampled from a young man in good health and CMV-seronegative. The CDR3 loop reads CASRKGPPNTGELFF. The CDR3 coding sequence is TGTGCCAGCAGGAAGGGGCCCCCGAACACCGGGGAGCTGTTTTTT.